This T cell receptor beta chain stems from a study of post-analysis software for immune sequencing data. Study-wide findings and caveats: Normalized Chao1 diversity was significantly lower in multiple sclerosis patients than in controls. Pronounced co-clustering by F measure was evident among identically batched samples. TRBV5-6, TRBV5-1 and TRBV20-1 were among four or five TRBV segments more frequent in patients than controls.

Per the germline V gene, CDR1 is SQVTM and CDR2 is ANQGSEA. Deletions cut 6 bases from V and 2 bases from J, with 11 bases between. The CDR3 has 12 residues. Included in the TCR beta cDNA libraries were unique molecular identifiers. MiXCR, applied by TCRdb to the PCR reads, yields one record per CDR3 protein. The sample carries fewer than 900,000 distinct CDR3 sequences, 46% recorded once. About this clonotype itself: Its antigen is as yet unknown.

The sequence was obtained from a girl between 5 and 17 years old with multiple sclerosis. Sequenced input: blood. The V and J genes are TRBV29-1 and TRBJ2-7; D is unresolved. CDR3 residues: CSVGDFAYEQYF. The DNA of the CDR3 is TGCAGCGTCGGTGACTTCGCCTACGAGCAGTACTTC.